Listed here are 2 T cell receptor beta chains from one sample, sequenced in a study of T cell changes during pregnancy in multiple sclerosis (dated by TCRdb to the late 2010s). The library was obtained by the immunoSEQ multiplex PCR assay. The table was pulled from immuneACCESS by TCRdb, which kept in-frame rearrangements only. Such tables lose some clones; where checked, under half of the loss comes from unresolved V genes, and the rest has no known cause. This sample lists approximately 41,000 clones; approximately 91% were detected once. The ten largest clones represent 1.4% to 1.5% of the sample. The specimen sequenced was PBMCs (not recorded whether the cells were cultured). These receptors all come from a female donor with multiple sclerosis, enrolled in a pregnancy study.

As for this clone: In this CDR3 the conserved last residue, phenylalanine or tryptophan, is missing, so a read error is likely. The DNA is omitted, as the CDR3 cannot be located on it reliably, and the CDR3 follows TCRdb's listing. J is TRBJ1-1 and V is TRBV2. Germline CDR1 reads SNHLY; CDR2 reads FYNNEI. The CDR3 length equals 9 residues, ends included. The CDR3 spells CASRGEGVS.

The J gene is TRBJ1-1, the V gene TRBV5-4; no clear D. The length of the CDR3 is 13 residues. V lost 2 bases, J lost 1 base, and 6 bases lay in between. CDR1 and CDR2 (germline): SGHNT, YYREEE (reference sequence). CDR3 region: CASSFFANTEAFF. CDR3 DNA: TGTGCCAGCAGCTTTTTTGCGAACACTGAAGCTTTCTTT.